The T cell receptor (beta chain) under discussion was sequenced for a study of T-cell memory formation after mild COVID-19. Study background: TCR clusters were mostly donor specific.

The CDR3 covers 13 residues. Trimming removed 4 bases at V and 10 bases at J, with 14 bases between. The germline V gene has CDR1 SGHDN and CDR2 FVKESK. MiXCR was run by TCRdb on the 5' RACE reads, yielding one entry per CDR3 protein. The top ten hold approximately 12% of the sample, which has approximately 500,000 distinct CDR3 sequences, around a quarter seen once. In regard to this clonotype: Its antigen is not identified.

Regarding the study as a whole: There were some responding clones in pre-infection memory, which suggested that cross-reactive memory had joined. Balance between CD4 and CD8 was seen in clones contracting day 15 to 85, and a CD4+ lean was seen in later expanders. Among CD4+ contracting clones, most were CM and EM, and CD8+ ones EMRA.

This chain uses TRBV14 with TRBJ2-1, with D tentatively TRBD2 (6 bases). Sequences were obtained from PBMCs or a T cell subset sorted from them (not recorded which). The receptor was derived from an adult woman who had mild COVID-19 (a few samples of this study predate the infection). Cell type and time point are not known. The CDR3: CASSPTRVGEQFF. The CDR3 region has the DNA TGTGCCAGCAGCCCGACTAGAGTCGGAGAGCAGTTCTTC.